This T cell receptor beta chain was sequenced for a study of T cell responses to AZD1222 COVID-19 vaccine. The data were produced by immunoSEQ multiplex PCR, yet TCRdb's version contains in-frame clones alone and is incomplete. The profile shows nearly 95,000 clones, over 75% of them singletons. The TCR comes from an adult who received the AZD1222 COVID-19 vaccine. Specimen: peripheral blood, collected 28 days after the second AZD1222 dose.

CDR3 in amino acids: CASSSQSRDYFFGTSDEQFF. The CDR3 DNA is TGTGCCAGCAGCTCCCAGTCCCGGGACTACTTTTTCGGGACTAGCGATGAGCAGTTCTTC. J is TRBJ2-1 and V is TRBV7-6; 10 bases agree with TRBD2. CDR1 is SGHVS, CDR2 FNYEAQ, per germline. This CDR3 comprises 20 residues. The V and J ends lost 4 bases and 8 bases, in that order; junction bases with no gene match: 23.